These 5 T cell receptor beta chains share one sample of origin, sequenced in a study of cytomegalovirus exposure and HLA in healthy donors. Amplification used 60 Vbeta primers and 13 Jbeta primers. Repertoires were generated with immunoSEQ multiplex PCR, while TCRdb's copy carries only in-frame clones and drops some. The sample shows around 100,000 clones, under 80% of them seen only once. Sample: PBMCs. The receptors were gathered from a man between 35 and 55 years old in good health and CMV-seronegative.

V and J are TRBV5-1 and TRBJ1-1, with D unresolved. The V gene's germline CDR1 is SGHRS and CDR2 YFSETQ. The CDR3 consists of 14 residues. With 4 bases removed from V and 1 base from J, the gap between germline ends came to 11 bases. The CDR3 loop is CASSAERGNTEAFF. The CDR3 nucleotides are TGCGCCAGCAGCGCCGAACGGGGGAACACTGAAGCTTTCTTT. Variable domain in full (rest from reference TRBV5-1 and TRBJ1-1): KAGVTQTPRYLIKTRGQQVTLSCSPISGHRSVSWYQQTPGQGLQFLFEYFSETQRNKGNFPGRFSGRQFSNSRSEMNVSTLELGDSALYLCASSAERGNTEAFFGQGTRLTVV.

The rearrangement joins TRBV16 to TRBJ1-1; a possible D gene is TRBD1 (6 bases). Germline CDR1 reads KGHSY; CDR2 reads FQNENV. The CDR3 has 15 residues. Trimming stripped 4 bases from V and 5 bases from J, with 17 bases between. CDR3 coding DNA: TGTGCCAGCAGCCCCTTGGGGGGGGCCGGGACTGAAGCTTTCTTT. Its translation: CASSPLGGAGTEAFF.

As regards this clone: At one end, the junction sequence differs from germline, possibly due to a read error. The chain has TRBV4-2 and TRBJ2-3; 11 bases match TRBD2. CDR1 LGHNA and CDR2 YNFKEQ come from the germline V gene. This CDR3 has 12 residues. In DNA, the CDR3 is TGTGCCAGCAGCCAACTAGCGGGGGGCCCCTACTTT. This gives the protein CASSQLAGGPYF.

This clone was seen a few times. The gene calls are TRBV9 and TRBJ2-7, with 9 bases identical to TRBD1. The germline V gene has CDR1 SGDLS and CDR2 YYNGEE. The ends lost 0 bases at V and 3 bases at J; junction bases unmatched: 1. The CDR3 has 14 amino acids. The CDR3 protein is CASSVGDRDYEQYF. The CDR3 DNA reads TGTGCCAGCAGCGTAGGGGACAGGGACTACGAGCAGTACTTC.

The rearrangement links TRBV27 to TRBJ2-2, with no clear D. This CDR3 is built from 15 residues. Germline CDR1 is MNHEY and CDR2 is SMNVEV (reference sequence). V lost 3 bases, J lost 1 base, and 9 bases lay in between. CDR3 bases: TGTGCCAGCAGTTTCGGTGTACTGAACACCGGGGAGCTGTTTTTT. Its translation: CASSFGVLNTGELFF.